The 12 T cell receptor beta chains presented below share a single source sample, sequenced in a study of CD8+ T cells in alopecia areata. As for treatment: oral pan-JAK inhibitor, 5-10 mg twice daily. RNA was extracted and reverse transcribed into cDNA as the sequencing template. TCRdb's copy holds only in-frame clones and misses some; the assay was immunoSEQ multiplex PCR. The data hold about 110,000 clones, with roughly 50% observed a single time. This material consisted of CD4+ T cells sorted from blood, taken at week 24, from a patient treated with tofacitinib. The receptors were sampled from a human donor with alopecia areata.

The gene calls are TRBV30 and TRBJ1-5; D remains unclear. The germline gives CDR1 GTSNPN, CDR2 SVGIG (reference sequence). CDR3 size: 13 residues. The V and J ends lost 0 bases and 9 bases respectively, with 12 bases between them. CDR3 region: CAWSVFGSPPQHF. The CDR3 nucleotides are TGTGCCTGGAGTGTATTTGGGTCTCCGCCCCAGCATTTT.

This chain connects TRBV5-1 to TRBJ2-2; tentative D call: TRBD1 (5 bases). In germline, CDR1 is SGHRS, CDR2 YFSETQ. Trimming cost V 5 bases and J 1 base, with 9 bases left between them. This CDR3 region has 14 residues. CDR3 sequence reads: CASRPDRNTGELFF. CDR3 in DNA: TGCGCCAGCAGACCTGACAGGAACACCGGGGAGCTGTTTTTT.

This chain uses TRBV7-2 with TRBJ2-7, with TRBD1 matching over 10 bases. CDR3 size: 15 residues. V trimming: 4 bases; J trimming: 2 bases; junction bases outside the gene matches: 5. CDR1 and CDR2 from the germline V gene are SGHTA and FQGNSA. In DNA form, the CDR3 reads TGTGCCAGCAGCTCGACAGGGGGCGCAGCCTACGAGCAGTACTTC. Encoded protein: CASSSTGGAAYEQYF.

V is TRBV11-2 and J is TRBJ2-7; no reliable D call. V lost 5 bases and J lost 4, with 9 bases in between. CDR1 is SGHAT, CDR2 FQNNGV, per germline. The CDR3 runs 12 residues. CDR3 sequence: CASSRAPYEQYF. DNA of the CDR3: TGTGCCAGCAGCCGAGCCCCTTACGAGCAGTACTTC.

In its sample, this clone was seen a few times. The chain joins TRBV7-9 to TRBJ2-7; TRBD1 is a possible D gene (5 bases). Trimming stripped 2 bases from V and 0 bases from J, with 8 bases between. The CDR3 length is 14 residues. Germline-derived CDR1 and CDR2 are SEHNR and FQNEAQ (reference sequence). CDR3 nucleotides: TGTGCCAGCAGCTTAACAGGCGCCTCCTACGAGCAGTACTTC. Translating gives CASSLTGASYEQYF.

This clone has a handful of counts. The rearrangement joins TRBV10-3 to TRBJ2-7, with 7 bases identical to TRBD1. Germline V lookup: CDR1 ENHRY, CDR2 SYGVKD. The CDR3 has 15 residues. V lost 4 bases, J lost 7 bases, and 13 bases stayed unmatched. DNA for the CDR3: TGTGCCATCAGTGGAGGGGGCTTGGGCCCGGGGGAGCAGTACTTC. Translating it yields CAISGGGLGPGEQYF.

The gene calls are TRBV29-1 and TRBJ2-1, with a tentative D call TRBD2 (5 bases). Germline V CDR1 and CDR2: SQVTM, ANQGSEA. CDR3 length: 11 amino acids. Trimming took off 4 bases at V and 9 bases at J, with 10 bases between the two ends. The CDR3 protein is CSVGARGEQFF. CDR3 nucleotide sequence: TGCAGCGTTGGGGCTCGGGGTGAGCAGTTCTTC.

This clone showed up just a few times. V and J are TRBV14 and TRBJ2-5; D gene ambiguous. Trimming removed 4 bases from V and 5 bases from J, with 11 bases in between. The CDR3 is 13 amino acids. CDR1 is SGHDN, CDR2 FVKESK, per germline. The CDR3 bases are TGTGCCAGCAGCCGAGACTGGGCGGAGACCCAGTACTTC. It codes for CASSRDWAETQYF.

The V call is TRBV7-2, the J call TRBJ1-1, with D tentatively TRBD1 (5 bases). Germline lookup yields CDR1 SGHTA and CDR2 FQGNSA. The CDR3 has 13 residues. Trimming removed 0 bases from V and 7 bases from J, with 9 bases in between. The chain's CDR3 is CASSLAGRGEAFF. The CDR3 DNA reads as TGTGCCAGCAGCTTAGCGGGGCGAGGTGAAGCTTTCTTT.

The chain combines TRBV9 with TRBJ2-5; the match to TRBD1 covers 9 bases. Trimming cost V 3 bases and J 4 bases; bases outside gene matches: 10. CDR3 length: 16 amino acids. Germline assignment: CDR1 SGDLS and CDR2 YYNGEE. The CDR3 DNA reads TGTGCCAGCAGCGCCTCTCCACAGGGGGCGCGAGAGACCCAGTACTTC. The encoded protein is CASSASPQGARETQYF.

To note about this clone: Other nucleotide sequences from this sample produce the same CDR3. This chain connects TRBV30 to TRBJ1-3; the D is unclear. There are 11 residues in the CDR3. V was shortened by 1 base and J by 4 bases, with 2 bases between the two germline ends. Germline CDR1 is GTSNPN and CDR2 is SVGIG (reference sequence). CDR3 nucleotides: TGTGCCTGGAGTGGAGGAAACACCATATATTTT. It yields the protein CAWSGGNTIYF.

The J gene is TRBJ2-2, the V gene TRBV10-3; TRBD1 is a possible D gene (5 bases). The germline CDR1 and CDR2 sequences are ENHRY and SYGVKD. This CDR3 contains 12 residues. Trimming removed 11 bases at V and 6 bases at J, with 13 bases between. The CDR3 DNA follows: TGTGCCTCAGGGCCCCCCTCCGGGGAGCTGTTTTTT. The encoded protein is CASGPPSGELFF.